These T cell receptor beta chains were read from a single sample in a study of T cell changes during pregnancy in multiple sclerosis. Clones were read by immunoSEQ multiplex PCR, and TCRdb kept only the in-frame ones, dropping some. The data hold fewer than 90,000 clones, with around 94% observed a single time. Here the sequenced sample was peripheral blood, taken after pregnancy. The receptors here all came from a female donor in good health, enrolled as a control in a pregnancy study. Each CDR3 is given with its conserved first and last residue. The D gene is left open where the match is weak. The size field is filled for only some rows; it gives once, few, many or a size class.

CDR3 DNA: TGTGCCAGCAGCCCCAGGACTAGCGGGAGGCTGTACTTC
CDR3 protein: CASSPRTSGRLYF
V gene: TRBV14
D gene: TRBD2
J gene: TRBJ2-7
clone size: NA

CDR3 DNA: TGTGCCAGCAGTAGGGACAGGGGTGGCAATCAGCCCCAGCATTTT
CDR3 protein: CASSRDRGGNQPQHF
V gene: TRBV28
D gene: TRBD1
J gene: TRBJ1-5
clone size: NA

CDR3 DNA: TGTGCCACCAGCAGACTGGACAGGGAAGACGGCTACACCTTC
CDR3 protein: CATSRLDREDGYTF
V gene: TRBV15
D gene: TRBD1
J gene: TRBJ1-2
clone size: once

CDR3 DNA: TGTGCCAGCTCGGTAAAGGGGTCGGCTTTCTTT
CDR3 protein: CASSVKGSAFF
V gene: TRBV2
D gene: NA
J gene: TRBJ1-1
clone size: once

CDR3 DNA: TGCGCCAGCAGCTGGTGGCGGGAGATCTCAGATACGCAGTATTTT
CDR3 protein: CASSWWREISDTQYF
V gene: TRBV5-1
D gene: TRBD2
J gene: TRBJ2-3
clone size: NA

CDR3 DNA: TGTGCCAGCAGCTTAGACGGGACTAGCTTTACCGGGGAGCTGTTTTTT
CDR3 protein: CASSLDGTSFTGELFF
V gene: TRBV7-2
D gene: TRBD2
J gene: TRBJ2-2
clone size: NA

CDR3 DNA: TGTGCCAGCAGCTTGTCGCAGGGGGTCCAAGAGACCCAGTACTTC
CDR3 protein: CASSLSQGVQETQYF
V gene: TRBV5-6
D gene: TRBD1
J gene: TRBJ2-5
clone size: NA

CDR3 DNA: TGTGCCAGCAGTTCCGTGGGGACAGGGTTGAATACGCAGTATTTT
CDR3 protein: CASSSVGTGLNTQYF
V gene: TRBV27
D gene: TRBD1
J gene: TRBJ2-3
clone size: NA

CDR3 DNA: TGCGCCAGCAGCCTCACTAGGGATTCCGAGCAGTACTTC
CDR3 protein: CASSLTRDSEQYF
V gene: TRBV4-1
D gene: NA
J gene: TRBJ2-7
clone size: NA

CDR3 DNA: TGTGCCAGTAGTATAGATCTATATCGGCGGTTCTCCTACGAGCAGTACTTC
CDR3 protein: CASSIDLYRRFSYEQYF
V gene: TRBV19
D gene: NA
J gene: TRBJ2-7
clone size: NA

CDR3 DNA: TGTGCCAGCAGCTCCACCGGGACTAGGGTTGAGCAGTTCTTC
CDR3 protein: CASSSTGTRVEQFF
V gene: TRBV7-2
D gene: TRBD2
J gene: TRBJ2-1
clone size: NA

CDR3 DNA: TGTGCCAGCAACCCGGGAGGGCCGGCAGATACGCAGTATTTT
CDR3 protein: CASNPGGPADTQYF
V gene: TRBV13
D gene: TRBD2
J gene: TRBJ2-3
clone size: NA

CDR3 DNA: TGTGCCAGTACGACAGGGTCGGTCAATGAGCAGTTCTTC
CDR3 protein: CASTTGSVNEQFF
V gene: TRBV19
D gene: TRBD1
J gene: TRBJ2-1
clone size: NA

CDR3 DNA: TGTGCCAGTAGTATAGGGGGCCTCACGACTTACGAGCAGTACTTC
CDR3 protein: CASSIGGLTTYEQYF
V gene: TRBV19
D gene: NA
J gene: TRBJ2-7
clone size: NA

CDR3 DNA: TGTGCCAGCAGCCAGGGCGGCAGGAGCTACGAGCAGTACTTC
CDR3 protein: CASSQGGRSYEQYF
V gene: TRBV7-9
D gene: NA
J gene: TRBJ2-7
clone size: NA

CDR3 DNA: TGCGCCAGCCGCCGGGGAGGGAGTACTTTGGGCTCCTACAATGAGCAGTTCTTC
CDR3 protein: CASRRGGSTLGSYNEQFF
V gene: TRBV10-2
D gene: TRBD2
J gene: TRBJ2-1
clone size: NA

CDR3 DNA: TGTGCCACCAGCACTTTACTAGCGGGGCAAGAGACCCAGTACTTC
CDR3 protein: CATSTLLAGQETQYF
V gene: TRBV15
D gene: TRBD2
J gene: TRBJ2-5
clone size: NA

CDR3 DNA: TGTGCCAGCCTCCCGAGCAGGGCTTACTCTGGAAACACCATATATTTT
CDR3 protein: CASLPSRAYSGNTIYF
V gene: TRBV2
D gene: NA
J gene: TRBJ1-3
clone size: NA

CDR3 DNA: TGCGCCAGCAGCCAAGATCCCCCTAGCGGCTCCCCCTACGAGCAGTACTTC
CDR3 protein: CASSQDPPSGSPYEQYF
V gene: TRBV4-1
D gene: TRBD2
J gene: TRBJ2-7
clone size: once

CDR3 DNA: TGTGCCAGCAGTGAAGGGACAGAGAATCAGCCCCAGCATTTT
CDR3 protein: CASSEGTENQPQHF
V gene: TRBV2
D gene: NA
J gene: TRBJ1-5
clone size: NA

CDR3 DNA: TGTGCCAGCAGTTCAGTCGGGACAGTAAGCTACGAGCAGTACTTC
CDR3 protein: CASSSVGTVSYEQYF
V gene: TRBV28
D gene: TRBD1
J gene: TRBJ2-7
clone size: NA

CDR3 DNA: TGTGCCAGCAGTGAGGAGGGTTCTGGGGCCAACGTCCTGACTTTC
CDR3 protein: CASSEEGSGANVLTF
V gene: TRBV2
D gene: NA
J gene: TRBJ2-6
clone size: NA

CDR3 DNA: TGTGCCAGCGGCCCGGGCGAGCAGTACTTC
CDR3 protein: CASGPGEQYF
V gene: TRBV28
D gene: NA
J gene: TRBJ2-7
clone size: NA

CDR3 DNA: TGTGCCAGCTCACCACCAAATGGGGGCGTGGGTCATGGCTACACCTTC
CDR3 protein: CASSPPNGGVGHGYTF
V gene: TRBV18
D gene: NA
J gene: TRBJ1-2
clone size: NA

CDR3 DNA: TGTGCCAGCAGCGAAAGCGGTCAGCCCCAGCATTTT
CDR3 protein: CASSESGQPQHF
V gene: TRBV28
D gene: NA
J gene: TRBJ1-5
clone size: NA

CDR3 DNA: TGCGCCAGCAGCTTGGTGGGCAGAAACTATGGCTACACCTTC
CDR3 protein: CASSLVGRNYGYTF
V gene: TRBV5-1
D gene: NA
J gene: TRBJ1-2
clone size: NA

CDR3 DNA: TGTGCCAGCAGCCAAGATCGGAGCACTGAAGCTTTCTTT
CDR3 protein: CASSQDRSTEAFF
V gene: TRBV4-2
D gene: NA
J gene: TRBJ1-1
clone size: NA

CDR3 DNA: TGTGCCAGCAGCCAGGACAGGTCAGGATACGAGCAGTACTTC
CDR3 protein: CASSQDRSGYEQYF
V gene: TRBV6-5
D gene: TRBD1
J gene: TRBJ2-7
clone size: once

CDR3 DNA: TGTGCCAGCAGCTTAGGTCCGGGCTCCTACAATGAGCAGTTCTTC
CDR3 protein: CASSLGPGSYNEQFF
V gene: TRBV13
D gene: NA
J gene: TRBJ2-1
clone size: NA

CDR3 DNA: TGTGCCAGCTCGCGGAGTGCTAGCACAGATACGCAGTATTTT
CDR3 protein: CASSRSASTDTQYF
V gene: TRBV6-6
D gene: NA
J gene: TRBJ2-3
clone size: NA

CDR3 DNA: TGTGCCAGCTCACCACCGGGTAGCGGGAGAGATGAGCAGTTCTTC
CDR3 protein: CASSPPGSGRDEQFF
V gene: TRBV18
D gene: TRBD2
J gene: TRBJ2-1
clone size: NA

CDR3 DNA: TGTGCCAGCAGTCCCTTAGCGGGAGGGACAGATACGCAGTATTTT
CDR3 protein: CASSPLAGGTDTQYF
V gene: TRBV6-5
D gene: TRBD2
J gene: TRBJ2-3
clone size: NA

CDR3 DNA: TGTGCCAGCAGTAGCCGACAGGCCCAGGGTGAAAAACTGTTTTTT
CDR3 protein: CASSSRQAQGEKLFF
V gene: TRBV27
D gene: NA
J gene: TRBJ1-4
clone size: NA

CDR3 DNA: TGTGCCAGCAGCTTAGACACGGGGGTTACCGGGGAGCTGTTTTTT
CDR3 protein: CASSLDTGVTGELFF
V gene: TRBV7-8
D gene: NA
J gene: TRBJ2-2
clone size: NA

CDR3 DNA: TGTGCCAGCAGTGAAGTAGGCAAGGGGGAGACCCAGTACTTC
CDR3 protein: CASSEVGKGETQYF
V gene: TRBV2
D gene: NA
J gene: TRBJ2-5
clone size: once

CDR3 DNA: TGTGCCAGCAGCCCGAAGGGGGGGGGACACGACTACGAGCAGTACTTC
CDR3 protein: CASSPKGGGHDYEQYF
V gene: TRBV5-4
D gene: NA
J gene: TRBJ2-7
clone size: NA

CDR3 DNA: TGTGCCAGCAGTGAAATGGGCGGGAGTTCAGATACGCAGTATTTT
CDR3 protein: CASSEMGGSSDTQYF
V gene: TRBV2
D gene: TRBD2
J gene: TRBJ2-3
clone size: once

CDR3 DNA: TGCAGCGTTAACCGGGACAGGGCGGCCGGGGAGCTGTTTTTT
CDR3 protein: CSVNRDRAAGELFF
V gene: TRBV29-1
D gene: TRBD1
J gene: TRBJ2-2
clone size: once

CDR3 DNA: TGTGCCAGCAGTCGAGGGCGTGGGGGCAATCAGCCCCAGCATTTT
CDR3 protein: CASSRGRGGNQPQHF
V gene: TRBV9
D gene: NA
J gene: TRBJ1-5
clone size: NA

CDR3 DNA: TGTGCCAGCAGGGACAAACGACAGGGGACGACCTACGAGCAGTACTTC
CDR3 protein: CASRDKRQGTTYEQYF
V gene: TRBV28
D gene: TRBD1
J gene: TRBJ2-7
clone size: NA

CDR3 DNA: TGTGCCAGCAGTTTAGGGGCAGGGTCCGGCACCGGGGAGCTGTTTTTT
CDR3 protein: CASSLGAGSGTGELFF
V gene: TRBV27
D gene: NA
J gene: TRBJ2-2
clone size: NA

CDR3 DNA: TGTGCCAGCAGTGAGGGGGGGCCTCGGGGTGGCTACACCTTC
CDR3 protein: CASSEGGPRGGYTF
V gene: TRBV2
D gene: NA
J gene: TRBJ1-2
clone size: NA

CDR3 DNA: TGTGCCAGCAGTGAACGACAGGGTCCCTTCCAAACCGGGGAGCTGTTTTTT
CDR3 protein: CASSERQGPFQTGELFF
V gene: TRBV2
D gene: TRBD1
J gene: TRBJ2-2
clone size: NA

CDR3 DNA: TGCGCCAGCAGCGACCTGGGACAGGGGAGCGAGACCCAGTACTTC
CDR3 protein: CASSDLGQGSETQYF
V gene: TRBV5-1
D gene: TRBD1
J gene: TRBJ2-5
clone size: NA

CDR3 DNA: TGTGCCAGCACCGGTACCCCCTACGAGCAGTACTTC
CDR3 protein: CASTGTPYEQYF
V gene: TRBV28
D gene: NA
J gene: TRBJ2-7
clone size: NA

CDR3 DNA: TGTGCCAGCAGCTTATACCCAGCGGGGCAGGGCACTGAAGCTTTCTTT
CDR3 protein: CASSLYPAGQGTEAFF
V gene: TRBV7-9
D gene: NA
J gene: TRBJ1-1
clone size: NA

CDR3 DNA: TGTGCCAGCAGCCCCCAGCGGATGGGCGAGCAGTACTTC
CDR3 protein: CASSPQRMGEQYF
V gene: TRBV7-9
D gene: NA
J gene: TRBJ2-7
clone size: NA

CDR3 DNA: TGTGCCAGCAGTTCGACTAGCTCCTACGAGCAGTACTTC
CDR3 protein: CASSSTSSYEQYF
V gene: TRBV28
D gene: NA
J gene: TRBJ2-7
clone size: NA

CDR3 DNA: TGTGCCAGCAGCCCCGGGACTAGCGGGAGTAGGGTTTACAATGAGCAGTTCTTC
CDR3 protein: CASSPGTSGSRVYNEQFF
V gene: TRBV28
D gene: TRBD2
J gene: TRBJ2-1
clone size: NA

CDR3 DNA: TGTGCCAGCCGGGTAGGGGACAGCGAGCAGTACTTC
CDR3 protein: CASRVGDSEQYF
V gene: TRBV2
D gene: TRBD1
J gene: TRBJ2-7
clone size: NA

CDR3 DNA: TGTGCCAGTAGTGTTCCCAGGGGGAGGTTCGCCGGGGAGCTGTTTTTT
CDR3 protein: CASSVPRGRFAGELFF
V gene: TRBV19
D gene: NA
J gene: TRBJ2-2
clone size: NA

CDR3 DNA: TGTGCCACCAGCAGAGATCGCCAGGGTTGGGGGGACAATGAGCAGTTCTTC
CDR3 protein: CATSRDRQGWGDNEQFF
V gene: TRBV15
D gene: NA
J gene: TRBJ2-1
clone size: NA

CDR3 DNA: TGTGCCAGCAGTTTCAGACTAGCGGGAGGGCCAGGGGATACGCAGTATTTT
CDR3 protein: CASSFRLAGGPGDTQYF
V gene: TRBV27
D gene: TRBD2
J gene: TRBJ2-3
clone size: NA

CDR3 DNA: TGTGCCAGCAGTTTAGGGACTAGAGACGAGCAGTACTTC
CDR3 protein: CASSLGTRDEQYF
V gene: TRBV28
D gene: TRBD2
J gene: TRBJ2-7
clone size: NA

CDR3 DNA: TGCGCCAGCAGCCACATGGGACAGCAAGAGACCCAGTACTTC
CDR3 protein: CASSHMGQQETQYF
V gene: TRBV4-1
D gene: TRBD1
J gene: TRBJ2-5
clone size: NA

CDR3 DNA: TGTGCCAGCTCAGCAACCGGGACTAGGGCCTCCAATGAGCAGTTCTTC
CDR3 protein: CASSATGTRASNEQFF
V gene: TRBV18
D gene: TRBD2
J gene: TRBJ2-1
clone size: NA

CDR3 DNA: TGTGCCAGTAGTATAGGACAGGGCACAGATACGCAGTATTTT
CDR3 protein: CASSIGQGTDTQYF
V gene: TRBV19
D gene: NA
J gene: TRBJ2-3
clone size: NA